The present T cell receptor beta chain was sequenced within a study of monozygotic twins with inflammatory bowel disease. In germline, CDR1 is SSHAT, CDR2 FNYEAQ (reference sequence). The length of the CDR3 is 17 residues. Using the 5' RACE reads, TCRdb records one entry per CDR3 protein without DNA. This table lists approximately 400,000 distinct CDR3 sequences. The chain is built from TRBV7-7 and TRBJ2-2; the D gene TCRdb calls, TRBD1, cannot be checked with no DNA. Sequencing was done on a sample of blood. The TCR originated in a human donor with ulcerative colitis or Crohn's disease, or a healthy co-twin of an affected twin (not recorded which). The CDR3: CASSLGPFRQVTGELFF.